The TCR beta chain under discussion was sequenced for a study of cytomegalovirus exposure and HLA in healthy donors. Across the study: Early released data had about 80 million unique TCRs, all coming from HLA-typed donors. Study findings and constraints: Donor immune exposure was known only as CMV serostatus. HLA restriction was apparent for most CMV-associated TCR beta chains in a later analysis.

Per the germline V gene, CDR1 is SEHNR and CDR2 is FQNEAQ (reference sequence). The CDR3 is made up of 12 amino acids. Both 60 Vbeta primers and 13 Jbeta primers went into the PCR. Per the original methods: Unique TCR beta chains numbered about 72 million in a later analysis, with around 12 million shared. Sequenced by immunoSEQ multiplex PCR; TCRdb stores in-frame clones only, minus some. The DNA was the basis for D and trimming; V, J and clone size are from that table. The table shows 150,000 to 200,000 clones, with approximately 79% occurring only once. Points on this clone: The antigen remains unidentified. A read error may produce the germline difference seen at one junction end.

The chain links TRBV7-9 to TRBJ2-1; 12 bases align to TRBD2. The clonotype comes from a man over 45 in good health and CMV-seropositive. Sequenced material: PBMCs. The CDR3 DNA sequence: TGTGCCAGCAGCCCTGAGACTAGCGGGGGTGTCTTC. The encoded protein is CASSPETSGGVF.